This T cell receptor (beta chain) was profiled in a study of T cells after yellow fever vaccination. Turning to the study itself: By means of CD3, CD45RA, CCR7 and CD95, the EM, EMRA, CM and Tscm memory subsets were sorted.

TCR cDNA was made by 5'RACE template switching, adding a universal primer site and UMIs. MiXCR, run by TCRdb on the 5' RACE reads, gives a single entry per CDR3 protein. The profile covers around 60,000 distinct CDR3 sequences, with approximately 6.1% appearing a single time and around 30% taken by the ten largest. This clonotype has ten or more counts. V was pared by 5 bases and J by 8 bases, with 7 bases of the junction left unmatched. Germline CDR1 and CDR2: MNHEY and SVGAGI. The CDR3 has 15 residues. Findings and caveats of the study: FACS-sorted repertoires could contain abundant clonotypes contaminating from the bulk population. Clonotype sharing between CD4 and CD8 compartments was small.

The sequencing used PBMCs, either bulk or a sorted T-cell subset (CD4+, CD8+, memory, or dextramer-sorted; not recorded which), collected on the day of the yellow fever booster vaccination. The receptor comes from a man aged 18 to 29 who received the YFV17D yellow fever vaccine. V and J are TRBV6-5 and TRBJ2-1; 12 nucleotides align to TRBD1. This CDR3 is CASSPGQGALDEQFF. As DNA, the CDR3 is TGTGCCAGCAGTCCGGGACAGGGGGCCTTAGATGAGCAGTTCTTC.